The rows below give T cell receptor beta chains drawn from one sample of a study of glioma-infiltrating T cells after dendritic cell vaccination. Sequencing was performed with immunoSEQ multiplex PCR; in TCRdb, only in-frame clones are kept and a portion is missing. This repertoire shows 71,000 or so clones, 80% to 85% found once; its top ten account for 7.9%. The source material was blood, sampled before dendritic cell vaccination. These receptors were taken from a human donor with glioblastoma. The CDR3 runs from the conserved cysteine through the conserved F or W. Each record gives: J gene, D gene, V gene, clone size, CDR3 DNA, CDR3 protein. D genes are given only for firm matches. Only part of the rows carry a size: once, few, many, or a class if the clone is expanded.

j_gene: TRBJ2-5; d_gene: -; v_gene: TRBV4-1; abundance: -; CDR3nt: TGCGCCAGCAGCCAGTTCTGGCTAGCCACGGAGACCCAGTACTTC; CDR3aa: CASSQFWLATETQYF
j_gene: TRBJ2-7; d_gene: -; v_gene: TRBV7-8; abundance: -; CDR3nt: TGTGCCAGCAGTCCCTCCTTATATGACAGGTCGGCGAGCAACGAGCAGTACTTC; CDR3aa: CASSPSLYDRSASNEQYF
j_gene: TRBJ1-1; d_gene: TRBD1; v_gene: TRBV5-1; abundance: -; CDR3nt: TGCGCCAGCAGCCAGGGACAGCGGAACACTGAAGCTTTCTTT; CDR3aa: CASSQGQRNTEAFF
j_gene: TRBJ1-2; d_gene: TRBD1; v_gene: TRBV5-6; abundance: once; CDR3nt: TGTGCCAGCAGTTCCCCGGGACAGCAAATAAACTATGGCTACACCTTC; CDR3aa: CASSSPGQQINYGYTF
j_gene: TRBJ2-3; d_gene: -; v_gene: TRBV30; abundance: -; CDR3nt: TGTGCCTGTGAGTCTTTGGGGGCTCTCGCAGATACGCAGTATTTT; CDR3aa: CACESLGALADTQYF
j_gene: TRBJ2-2; d_gene: TRBD1; v_gene: TRBV4-1; abundance: few; CDR3nt: TGCGCCAGCAGCACTTCAACAGGGGGAGTCTCCGGGGAGCTGTTTTTT; CDR3aa: CASSTSTGGVSGELFF
j_gene: TRBJ1-5; d_gene: -; v_gene: TRBV28; abundance: -; CDR3nt: TGTGCCAGCAGCACCAGGGTCCAGCCCCAGCATTTT; CDR3aa: CASSTRVQPQHF
j_gene: TRBJ1-1; d_gene: -; v_gene: TRBV7-7; abundance: -; CDR3nt: TGTGCCAGCAGCTCAGGGGTTAACACTGAAGCTTTCTTT; CDR3aa: CASSSGVNTEAFF
j_gene: TRBJ1-2; d_gene: TRBD1; v_gene: TRBV10-3; abundance: few; CDR3nt: TGTGCCATCCAGGCAGCCCGGGACAGGGAAGACGGCTACACCTTC; CDR3aa: CAIQAARDREDGYTF
j_gene: TRBJ2-3; d_gene: TRBD2; v_gene: TRBV7-2; abundance: -; CDR3nt: TGTGCCAGCAGCTTCCCTAGCGGGGGGGCTGTCACAGATACGCAGTATTTT; CDR3aa: CASSFPSGGAVTDTQYF
j_gene: TRBJ2-1; d_gene: TRBD2; v_gene: TRBV7-2; abundance: -; CDR3nt: TGTGCCAGCAGCCCGACTAGCAGCATATACAATGAGCAGTTCTTC; CDR3aa: CASSPTSSIYNEQFF
j_gene: TRBJ1-2; d_gene: TRBD1; v_gene: TRBV7-2; abundance: -; CDR3nt: TGTGCCAGCAGCTTAGACTTGGACAGGGATGTTGGCTACACCTTC; CDR3aa: CASSLDLDRDVGYTF
j_gene: TRBJ1-6; d_gene: -; v_gene: TRBV7-8; abundance: -; CDR3nt: TGTGCCAGCAGCGACAGTGATAATTCACCCCTCCACTTT; CDR3aa: CASSDSDNSPLHF
j_gene: TRBJ1-2; d_gene: TRBD1; v_gene: TRBV2; abundance: -; CDR3nt: TGTGCCAGCACCAGGGACAGGGAATCGGATATAGGTGGCTACACCTTC; CDR3aa: CASTRDRESDIGGYTF
j_gene: TRBJ1-1; d_gene: -; v_gene: TRBV10-3; abundance: -; CDR3nt: TGTGCCATCAGTGAGTCAGTTTCCTGGAGCACTGAAGCTTTCTTT; CDR3aa: CAISESVSWSTEAFF
j_gene: TRBJ2-7; d_gene: TRBD1; v_gene: TRBV27; abundance: -; CDR3nt: TGTGCCAGCAGTTTTGGACAGGATACACTCTACGAGCAGTACTTC; CDR3aa: CASSFGQDTLYEQYF
j_gene: TRBJ1-2; d_gene: TRBD1; v_gene: TRBV9; abundance: -; CDR3nt: TGTGCCAGCAGCGGTACAGGGGGCTATGGCTACACCTTC; CDR3aa: CASSGTGGYGYTF
j_gene: TRBJ2-5; d_gene: -; v_gene: TRBV18; abundance: -; CDR3nt: TGTGCCAGCTCACCTCAGTCTGAGACCCAGTACTTC; CDR3aa: CASSPQSETQYF
j_gene: TRBJ1-2; d_gene: -; v_gene: TRBV7-2; abundance: -; CDR3nt: TGTGCCAGCAGCCGAATAATAGTTGGCTACACCTTC; CDR3aa: CASSRIIVGYTF
j_gene: TRBJ2-5; d_gene: -; v_gene: TRBV11-3; abundance: -; CDR3nt: TGTGCCAGCAGCTTAAACAGGGTGGAGACCCAGTACTTC; CDR3aa: CASSLNRVETQYF
j_gene: TRBJ2-1; d_gene: TRBD2; v_gene: TRBV5-6; abundance: -; CDR3nt: TGTGCCAGCAGCGCCCGACTAGCGGGGGGATACAATGAGCAGTTCTTC; CDR3aa: CASSARLAGGYNEQFF
j_gene: TRBJ2-3; d_gene: -; v_gene: TRBV5-1; abundance: -; CDR3nt: TGCGCCAGCAGCTCTCTGGACAGTACCACAGATACGCAGTATTTT; CDR3aa: CASSSLDSTTDTQYF
j_gene: TRBJ2-1; d_gene: TRBD2; v_gene: TRBV7-3; abundance: -; CDR3nt: TGTGCCAGCAGCCTATCCGGCGGGGGATACAATGAGCAGTTCTTC; CDR3aa: CASSLSGGGYNEQFF
j_gene: TRBJ1-6; d_gene: -; v_gene: TRBV6-5; abundance: -; CDR3nt: TGTGTCAGCAGTTCCCATGTCTCACCCCTCCACTTT; CDR3aa: CVSSSHVSPLHF
j_gene: TRBJ1-2; d_gene: -; v_gene: TRBV4-2; abundance: -; CDR3nt: TGTGCCAGCAGCCAAGATCGCGGAGGGTTTGGCTACACCTTC; CDR3aa: CASSQDRGGFGYTF
j_gene: TRBJ1-5; d_gene: -; v_gene: TRBV6-5; abundance: -; CDR3nt: TGTGCCAGCACCCCGGGGGGGGGTAGCAATCAGCCCCAGCATTTT; CDR3aa: CASTPGGGSNQPQHF